A single sample is the source of the 2 T cell receptor beta chains below, sequenced in a study of cytomegalovirus exposure and HLA in healthy donors. 13 Jbeta primers and 60 Vbeta primers were used for the PCR. Some clones are missing from TCRdb's copy, which holds only in-frame ones; the method was immunoSEQ multiplex PCR. The sample records 120,000 to 150,000 clones, roughly four fifths being singletons. Sequencing was done on a sample of PBMCs. The receptors come from a man aged 35-49 years in good health and CMV-seropositive.

The chain links TRBV6-1 to TRBJ2-7; tentative D call: TRBD2 (5 bases). Per germline, CDR1 MNHNS and CDR2 SASEGT. CDR3 length: 15 residues. Trimming removed 7 bases from V and 4 bases from J, with 20 bases in between. The CDR3 DNA reads TGTGCCAGCACCCCCGCAGAGGGTACTCATTACGAGCAGTACTTC. This translates into CASTPAEGTHYEQYF.

The V call is TRBV27, the J call TRBJ2-2; 8 positions agree with TRBD2. V shed 10 bases, J shed 4 bases, and the junction held 5 bases outside the gene matches. The CDR3 extends over 13 amino acids. Germline CDR1 and CDR2: MNHEY and SMNVEV (reference sequence). CDR3: CATRAGGTGELFF. The CDR3 region has the DNA TGTGCCACCCGCGCGGGGGGCACCGGGGAGCTGTTTTTT.